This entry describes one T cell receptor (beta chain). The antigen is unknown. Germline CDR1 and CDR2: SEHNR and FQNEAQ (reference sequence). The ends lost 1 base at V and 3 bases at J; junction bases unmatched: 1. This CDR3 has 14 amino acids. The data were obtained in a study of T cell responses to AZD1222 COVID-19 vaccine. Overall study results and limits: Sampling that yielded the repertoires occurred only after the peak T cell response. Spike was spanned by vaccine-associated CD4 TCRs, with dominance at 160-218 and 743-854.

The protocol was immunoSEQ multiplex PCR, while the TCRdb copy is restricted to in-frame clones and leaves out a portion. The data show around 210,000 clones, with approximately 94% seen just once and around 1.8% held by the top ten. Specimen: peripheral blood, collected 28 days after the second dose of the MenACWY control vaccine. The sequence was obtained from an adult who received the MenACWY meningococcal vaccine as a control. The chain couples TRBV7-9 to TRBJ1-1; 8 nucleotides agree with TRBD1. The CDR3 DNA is TGTGCCAGCAGCTTAGACAGGGGGTACACTGAAGCTTTCTTT. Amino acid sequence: CASSLDRGYTEAFF.